These T cell receptor beta chains were read from a single sample in a study of OX40 agonist ivuxolimab in advanced cancers. Sequencing was performed with immunoSEQ multiplex PCR; in TCRdb, only in-frame clones are kept and a portion is missing. Among about 67,000 clones listed, 70% to 90% were seen once. This specimen was CD4+ or CD8+ T cells sorted from blood, taken in a trial of the OX40 agonist ivuxolimab. Receptors were obtained from an adult with an advanced solid tumor such as melanoma, head and neck, liver or kidney cancer. Each CDR3 is given with its conserved first and last residue. The D gene is left open where the match is weak. The listing skips clone size in some rows; elsewhere it reads once, few, many or a size class.

j_call | d_call | clone_size | v_call | cdr3_aa | cdr3_nt
TRBJ1-2 | TRBD1 | - | TRBV10-2 | CASSETGDYGYTF | TGCGCCAGCAGTGAAACAGGGGACTATGGCTACACCTTC
TRBJ2-2 | - | - | TRBV14 | CASSPMPLSLTGELFF | TGTGCCAGCAGCCCGATGCCACTGTCCTTAACCGGGGAGCTGTTTTTT
TRBJ1-5 | - | - | TRBV19 | CASSPRPGPQPQHF | TGTGCCAGTAGTCCCAGACCAGGCCCCCAGCCCCAGCATTTT
TRBJ2-1 | TRBD2 | - | TRBV9 | CASSGSGGSLQFF | TGTGCCAGCAGTGGATCTGGCGGGAGTCTTCAGTTCTTC
TRBJ1-6 | - | - | TRBV30 | CARQLTDNSPLHF | TGTGCCCGCCAGTTGACAGATAATTCACCCCTCCACTTT
TRBJ1-1 | - | few | TRBV30 | CAWSAMNTEAFF | TGTGCCTGGAGTGCAATGAACACTGAAGCTTTCTTT
TRBJ2-5 | - | - | TRBV11-2 | CASSPSYGGQTQYF | TGTGCCAGCAGCCCCTCTTATGGAGGACAGACCCAGTACTTC
TRBJ1-1 | - | - | TRBV11-2 | CASSRIQGTEAFF | TGTGCCAGCAGCCGAATACAGGGCACTGAAGCTTTCTTT
TRBJ2-2 | - | - | TRBV11-2 | CASSSFLGGTGELFF | TGTGCCAGCAGCTCCTTCCTAGGGGGGACCGGGGAGCTGTTTTTT
TRBJ2-2 | TRBD1 | once | TRBV7-2 | CASSLAGTGNTGELFF | TGTGCCAGCAGCTTAGCCGGGACAGGGAACACCGGGGAGCTGTTTTTT
TRBJ1-1 | - | - | TRBV5-1 | CASSTGHLLNTEAFF | TGCGCCAGCAGCACGGGACATCTACTGAACACTGAAGCTTTCTTT
TRBJ2-6 | - | - | TRBV4-3 | CASSLRTGANVLTF | TGCGCCAGCAGCCTACGGACTGGGGCCAACGTCCTGACTTTC
TRBJ1-1 | - | once | TRBV6-6 | CASSGPEFGDTEAFF | TGTGCCAGCAGTGGACCGGAATTTGGGGACACTGAAGCTTTCTTT
TRBJ2-5 | TRBD2 | - | TRBV5-4 | CASSSPSGEETQYF | TGTGCCAGCAGCTCCCCTAGCGGGGAGGAGACCCAGTACTTC
TRBJ1-4 | TRBD1 | - | TRBV7-2 | CASSLNRGPNEKLFF | TGTGCCAGCAGCTTAAACAGGGGCCCGAATGAAAAACTGTTTTTT
TRBJ2-5 | - | once | TRBV12-5 | CASGQTPGTGGETQYF | TGTGCTAGTGGCCAAACTCCCGGGACTGGAGGAGAGACCCAGTACTTC